In this sample, the clone carrying this T cell receptor (beta chain) turned up a few times. The sample is drawn from a study of T-cell reconstitution after alpha-beta-depleted transplantation in children. Germline V lookup: CDR1 ENHRY, CDR2 SYGVKD. Trimming cost V 8 bases and J 2 bases, with 12 bases left between them. The length of the CDR3 is 13 residues. Unique molecular identifiers were incorporated into the prepared TCRbeta library. TCRdb called the PCR reads again in MiXCR, with one record for every CDR3 protein. Found here are over 550,000 distinct CDR3 sequences, over 9.5% of them singletons; the top ten hold about 4.2%.

This clonotype was obtained from a human donor who donated a stem cell graft to a child with acute myeloid leukemia. The chain employs TRBV10-3 and TRBJ2-5; D remains unclear. Sample: PBMCs from the stem cell graft donor, taken from the stem cell graft. CDR3 sequence (DNA): TGTGCCATCCCTCCGATGGAGCAAGAGACCCAGTACTTC. This encodes CAIPPMEQETQYF.